The next 24 T cell receptor beta chains were all read from a single sample in a study of blood T cell repertoires in COVID-19. TCRdb's table, derived via immunoSEQ multiplex PCR, lists solely in-frame clones and lacks some. Here the sample spans approximately 300,000 clones, over 75% being singletons. What was sequenced was PBMCs or T cells enriched from blood (not recorded which). These receptors were collected from a woman between 18 and 29 years old who had recovered from COVID-19.

This rearrangement joins TRBV19 to TRBJ2-5; TRBD2 matches at 10 bases. The J segment lost 4 bases and the V segment lost 2 bases, leaving 16 bases of the junction unmatched. The CDR3 sequence is 19 residues long. Germline CDR1 LNHDA, CDR2 SQIVND (reference sequence). The CDR3 coding sequence is TGTGCCAGTAGTATAAGACGATCAGCCAGCGGGGGGGCCCCAGAGACCCAGTACTTC. Its protein product is CASSIRRSASGGAPETQYF.

The chain uses TRBV6-1 and TRBJ2-1; 10 nucleotides match TRBD2. This CDR3 has 16 residues. Germline CDR1 MNHNS, CDR2 SASEGT. V lost 4 bases and J lost 3; bases outside the gene matches: 6. The DNA for the CDR3 is TGTGCCAGCAGTGGCCCTTCTAGCGGGGGCTACAATGAGCAGTTCTTC. Protein product: CASSGPSSGGYNEQFF.

The V gene is TRBV10-1, the J gene TRBJ1-1; the D is unclear. This CDR3 spans 13 amino acids. V lost 3 bases and J 1 base, leaving 6 bases between the germline ends. Germline V gene lookup returns CDR1 WNHNN and CDR2 SYGVQD (reference sequence). The CDR3 DNA reads TGCGCCAGCAGTGAATACAGGAACACTGAAGCTTTCTTT. This encodes CASSEYRNTEAFF.

The chain uses TRBV28 and TRBJ2-1; the D gene is possibly TRBD2 (6 bases). The germline V gene encodes CDR1 MDHEN and CDR2 SYDVKM. The CDR3 loop spans 16 amino acids. The V end was cut by 6 bases, the J end by 0 bases, with 15 bases between. The DNA of the CDR3 is TGTGCCAGCAGCCGGAGATGGCGGGGCTCCTACAATGAGCAGTTCTTC. Encoded protein: CASSRRWRGSYNEQFF.

J is TRBJ2-2 and V is TRBV12-3 or TRBV12-4; TRBD2 might be the D (6 bases). The CDR3 is 11 residues long. V lost 8 bases to trimming and J lost 7 bases, with 8 bases between them. The CDR3 DNA sequence: TGTGCCAGCTCGGGGGTCGGGGAGCTGTTTTTT. Amino acids: CASSGVGELFF.

This clone was picked up one time. The genes are TRBV30 and TRBJ2-1, with a tentative D call TRBD2 (5 bases). CDR3 size: 14 residues. CDR1 is GTSNPN, CDR2 SVGIG, per germline (reference sequence). Trimming cost V 5 bases and J 4 bases, with 15 bases left between them. DNA for the CDR3: TGTGCCTGGTCTTACCGTGGAGGTTACAATGAGCAGTTCTTC. Amino acid sequence: CAWSYRGGYNEQFF.

Note on this clone: No DNA is shown, since the ends of the CDR3 on it are uncertain; the CDR3 is the one TCRdb lists. This rearrangement joins TRBV5-8 to TRBJ1-2. CDR1 is SGHTS, CDR2 YDEGEE, per germline. 15 amino acids form the CDR3, both terminal residues included. The CDR3 region is CASSLGFFGENGYTF.

This clone showed up just a few times. J is TRBJ2-7 and V is TRBV27; 12 positions match TRBD2. After removal of 1 base from V and 2 bases from J, the junction contained 3 bases not matched to a gene. CDR1 and CDR2 from the germline V gene are MNHEY and SMNVEV (reference sequence). The CDR3 is 16 amino acids. DNA for the CDR3: TGTGCCAGCAGTTTATTACTAGCGGGAGGAACCTACGAGCAGTACTTC. Amino acids: CASSLLLAGGTYEQYF.

V is TRBV6-5 and J is TRBJ1-1; unclear D gene. This CDR3 is 13 amino acids long. Germline V CDR1 and CDR2: MNHEY, SVGAGI. The V end was cut by 2 bases, the J end by 4 bases, with 8 bases between. Here the CDR3 reads CASSYVQSTEAFF. The CDR3 DNA reads as TGTGCCAGCAGTTACGTACAAAGCACTGAAGCTTTCTTT.

Turning to this clone: The sample carries other DNA sequences with the same CDR3. This rearrangement joins TRBV9 to TRBJ1-1; the D gene is possibly TRBD1 (5 bases). Germline V CDR1 and CDR2: SGDLS, YYNGEE. V lost 4 bases, J lost 1 base, and 8 bases lay in between. The CDR3 is 13 amino acids. The DNA of the CDR3 is TGTGCCAGCAGCCGCACAGGGAACACTGAAGCTTTCTTT. This encodes CASSRTGNTEAFF.

The CDR3, as DNA: TGCGCCAGCAGCTTGGACAGGGGGCCGGGAAACACCATATATTTT. Its protein product is CASSLDRGPGNTIYF. J is TRBJ1-3 and V is TRBV5-1; TRBD1 matches at 9 bases. Germline CDR1 and CDR2: SGHRS and YFSETQ. J lost 4 bases, V lost 0 bases, and 2 bases had no gene match. The CDR3 runs 15 residues.

The CDR3 bases are TGTGCCAGCAGCTCGACTAGCGGGAGGGCCGGAGGTGAGACCCAGTACTTC. It yields the protein CASSSTSGRAGGETQYF. The chain employs TRBV9 and TRBJ2-5, with 14 bases lining up with TRBD2. Germline trimming cut 4 bases from V and 5 bases from J; bases unmatched to any gene: 10. CDR1 and CDR2 from the germline V gene are SGDLS and YYNGEE. The CDR3 runs 17 residues.

The rearrangement links TRBV5-1 to TRBJ2-1; TRBD2 agrees at 11 bases. Germline V gene data show CDR1 as SGHRS and CDR2 as YFSETQ. V lost 7 bases, J lost 6 bases, and 6 bases stayed unmatched. There are 14 residues in the CDR3. CDR3 region: CASGRLAGTNEQFF. CDR3 nucleotides: TGCGCCAGCGGCCGACTAGCGGGGACCAATGAGCAGTTCTTC.

In its sample, this clone was seen a few times. CDR3 bases: TGTGCCAGCAGACCTAACAGGGGGAGCAATCAGCCCCAGCATTTT. Protein: CASRPNRGSNQPQHF. The rearrangement links TRBV6-5 to TRBJ1-5; 8 positions agree with TRBD1. Trimming took 6 bases from V and 1 from J; bases not matched to a gene: 5. Germline lookup yields CDR1 MNHEY and CDR2 SVGAGI. The CDR3 extends over 15 amino acids.

The chain recombines TRBV4-1 with TRBJ1-1, with TRBD1 identical over 8 bases. CDR1 and CDR2 (germline): MGHRA, YSYEKL. The CDR3 runs 14 residues. Germline trimming cut 3 bases from V and 5 bases from J; bases unmatched to any gene: 5. CDR3 sequence reads: CASSHPRDRTEAFF. The CDR3 nucleotides read TGCGCCAGCAGCCACCCCCGGGACAGGACTGAAGCTTTCTTT.

The gene calls are TRBV30 and TRBJ1-2, with a possible D match to TRBD1 (6 bases). This CDR3 is built from 13 residues. Germline CDR1 GTSNPN, CDR2 SVGIG (reference sequence). V lost 2 bases and J 3 bases, leaving 10 bases between the germline ends. CDR3: CAWSYRVYYGYTF. DNA for the CDR3: TGTGCCTGGAGTTACAGGGTTTACTATGGCTACACCTTC.

This clone has a count of ten or more. Other nucleotide sequences in the sample specify the same CDR3. The gene calls are TRBV24-1 and TRBJ2-2, with 7 bases aligning to TRBD1. This CDR3 is built from 16 residues. V was clipped by 2 bases and J by 7 bases; unmatched bases: 9. From germline, CDR1 is KGHDR and CDR2 SFDVKD. The CDR3 nucleotides read TGTGCCACCAGTGATTCTCCCGACAGGGCGAACGGGGAGCTGTTTTTT. It encodes CATSDSPDRANGELFF.

The rearrangement uses TRBV21-1 and TRBJ2-5; TRBD1 is the table's D call and was not checked against the DNA. TRBV21-1 is assigned pseudogene status. The CDR3 covers 16 residues. The CDR3 sequence: CASSLRDRGHLETQYF. The CDR3 DNA is TGTGCCAGCAGCCTCCGGGACAGGGGGCACTTAGAGACCCAGTACTTC.

This sequence joins TRBV25-1 and TRBJ1-2; the D is unclear. The CDR3 runs 14 residues. Germline V CDR1 and CDR2: MGHDK, SYGVNS. Trimming stripped 3 bases from V and 4 bases from J, with 12 bases between. CDR3 loop: CASSESAVFYGYTF. The CDR3 DNA reads as TGTGCCAGCAGTGAGAGTGCGGTATTCTATGGCTACACCTTC.

This clone was picked up one time. The V and J genes are TRBV10-3 and TRBJ1-4; TRBD1 agrees at 9 bases. CDR1 is ENHRY, CDR2 SYGVKD, per germline. V was pared by 10 bases and J by 2 bases, with 5 bases of the junction left unmatched. The CDR3 is 14 amino acids. CDR3 in amino acids: CATGQGRTNEKLFF. The CDR3, as DNA: TGTGCCACGGGACAGGGCAGGACTAATGAAAAACTGTTTTTT.

The chain joins TRBV7-9 to TRBJ1-2; TRBD1 aligns across 8 bases. V shed 5 bases, J shed 2 bases, and the junction held 10 bases outside the gene matches. The germline V gene has CDR1 SEHNR and CDR2 FQNEAQ (reference sequence). The CDR3 runs to 16 residues. For the CDR3, the DNA is TGTGCCAGCAGCCGATTAGGACAGGGATTAAACTATGGCTACACCTTC. It specifies CASSRLGQGLNYGYTF.

The V call is TRBV29-1, the J call TRBJ1-2; 10 bases are shared with TRBD1. J lost 6 bases, V lost 5 bases, and 9 bases had no gene match. Germline V gives CDR1 SQVTM, CDR2 ANQGSEA. The CDR3 length is 14 residues. This chain's CDR3 is CSVPRGGTGDGYTF. The CDR3, as DNA: TGCAGCGTTCCCCGCGGGGGGACAGGGGATGGCTACACCTTC.

This clone was seen once. The CDR3 loop reads CASSVGAGQGDDYGYTF. CDR3 bases: TGTGCCAGCAGCGTAGGAGCGGGACAGGGTGACGACTATGGCTACACCTTC. This sequence joins TRBV9 and TRBJ1-2, with TRBD1 identical over 9 bases. The germline CDR1 and CDR2 sequences are SGDLS and YYNGEE. This CDR3 has 17 amino acids. Trimming took 0 bases from V and 3 from J; bases not matched to a gene: 9.

The chain couples TRBV12-3 or TRBV12-4 to TRBJ2-7; 7 bases are shared with TRBD1. CDR3 length: 13 residues. V gave up 7 bases and J gave up 5 bases; unmatched junction bases: 8. The CDR3 region is CASTQTGIHEQYF. The CDR3, as DNA: TGTGCCAGCACCCAGACAGGGATCCACGAGCAGTACTTC.